This T cell receptor (beta chain) was profiled in a study of control samples from healthy donors and cancer patients. Looked up from germline, CDR1 is SGHTA and CDR2 is FQGNSA. Trimming took off 3 bases at V and 8 bases at J, with 13 bases between the two ends. The CDR3 contains 13 residues. Profiling relied on immunoSEQ multiplex PCR, and the TCRdb table lists in-frame clones only, not all of them. The table shows fewer than 95,000 clones, with 86% occurring only once. This chain uses TRBV7-2 with TRBJ1-1; D perhaps matches TRBD1 (6 bases). The sequencing input was blood. This TCR came from a woman aged 50 to 60 in good health. The CDR3 spells CASSFGGASEAFF. The CDR3 region has the DNA TGTGCCAGCAGCTTCGGGGGCGCCTCGGAAGCTTTCTTT.